These T cell receptor beta chains were read from a single sample in a study of blood T cells in healthy people across ages. TCRdb re-analysed the 5' RACE reads in MiXCR, keeping a single row per CDR3 protein. The sample consists of approximately 770,000 distinct CDR3 sequences, roughly 64% of them appearing once. The sample consisted of blood. These receptors all come from a man aged 25 to 40 in good health. The CDR3 runs from the conserved cysteine through the conserved F or W. D genes are given only for firm matches. Expanded clones get a size class; other rows say once, few or many, or leave the size out.

.	TRBV6-5	few	TRBJ2-7	CASRGVYEQYF	TGTGCCAGTAGAGGGGTGTACGAGCAGTACTTC
.	TRBV7-2	few	TRBJ2-5	CASSEGQLETQYF	TGTGCCAGCAGCGAAGGACAGTTAGAGACCCAGTACTTC
TRBD1	TRBV30	.	TRBJ1-6	CAWRDSNSPLHF	TGTGCCTGGCGGGACAGTAATTCACCCCTCCACTTT
TRBD2	TRBV20-1	few	TRBJ2-1	CSARDFRRSGADNEQFF	TGCAGTGCTAGAGATTTTAGGAGGAGCGGGGCAGACAATGAGCAGTTCTTC
.	TRBV6-1	few	TRBJ2-3	CASSEIQGKDTQYF	TGTGCCAGCAGTGAAATTCAGGGGAAAGATACGCAGTATTTT
TRBD1	TRBV20-1	.	TRBJ2-3	CSARDFIGAILDRGPDTQYF	TGCAGTGCTAGAGACTTTATCGGCGCGATTTTAGACAGGGGGCCAGATACGCAGTATTTT
.	TRBV21-1	.	TRBJ1-2	CASSPQTELHYGYTF	TGTGCCAGCAGCCCGCAGACGGAGCTCCACTATGGCTACACCTTC
TRBD2	TRBV7-2	.	TRBJ2-1	CASSLASGGWEQFF	TGTGCCAGCAGCTTAGCTAGCGGGGGTTGGGAGCAGTTCTTC
.	TRBV7-9	.	TRBJ1-2	CASSLPWAGYGYTF	TGTGCCAGCAGCTTACCTTGGGCCGGATATGGCTACACCTTC
.	TRBV9	.	TRBJ2-3	CASSAALNTQYF	TGTGCCAGTAGCGCTGCTTTGAATACGCAGTATTTT
.	TRBV12-3/TRBV12-4	.	TRBJ2-4	CASSSSGFKNIQYF	TGTGCCAGCAGTTCCTCCGGGTTCAAAAACATTCAGTACTTC
.	TRBV4-1	.	TRBJ2-5	CASSPAVGIETQYF	TGCGCCAGCAGCCCGGCCGTCGGCATCGAGACCCAGTACTTC
TRBD1	TRBV28	.	TRBJ2-7	CASNPTGRNYEQYF	TGTGCCAGCAATCCGACAGGGCGAAACTACGAGCAGTACTTC
.	TRBV29-1	few	TRBJ2-7	CSVDAGPSYEQYF	TGCAGCGTTGATGCGGGACCCAGCTACGAGCAGTACTTC
.	TRBV27	.	TRBJ2-7	CASGEMGGGHYEQYF	TGTGCCAGCGGCGAAATGGGGGGGGGCCACTACGAGCAGTACTTC
TRBD1	TRBV19	.	TRBJ2-7	CASSPYGGDRADEQYF	TGTGCCAGTAGCCCTTATGGCGGGGACAGGGCTGACGAGCAGTACTTC
.	TRBV20-1	.	TRBJ2-5	CSAEKGGLQETQYF	TGCAGTGCTGAAAAGGGCGGTTTACAAGAGACCCAGTACTTC
.	TRBV7-2	.	TRBJ2-1	CASSARAAYEQFF	TGTGCCAGCAGCGCCCGGGCCGCGTATGAGCAGTTCTTC
TRBD1	TRBV20-1	.	TRBJ1-4	CSAHRDREKLFF	TGCAGTGCACACCGGGACAGAGAAAAACTGTTTTTT
TRBD2	TRBV4-1	.	TRBJ2-1	CASSQEWLRLAGGSSYNEQFF	TGCGCCAGCAGCCAAGAATGGCTGAGACTAGCGGGGGGGAGCTCCTACAATGAGCAGTTCTTC
.	TRBV7-9	.	TRBJ2-7	CASSLDGLSSYEQYF	TGTGCCAGCAGCTTAGATGGGTTGAGCTCCTACGAGCAGTACTTC
TRBD2	TRBV4-1	.	TRBJ2-4	CASSPPGTLSGGQYF	TGCGCCAGCAGTCCACCAGGAACTCTTTCCGGGGGGCAGTACTTC
TRBD2	TRBV29-1	few	TRBJ2-1	CSVELAGGPDNEQFF	TGCAGCGTTGAACTAGCGGGAGGGCCTGACAATGAGCAGTTCTTC
.	TRBV12-3/TRBV12-4	.	TRBJ2-1	CASRPEGNEQFF	TGTGCCAGCAGGCCAGAGGGGAATGAGCAGTTCTTC
.	TRBV7-9	few	TRBJ2-7	CASSLDNAHEQYF	TGTGCCAGCAGCTTAGATAATGCCCACGAGCAGTACTTC
TRBD2	TRBV27	.	TRBJ2-1	CASSLTVAGRSYNEQFF	TGTGCCAGCAGTTTAACGGTAGCGGGGCGATCCTACAATGAGCAGTTCTTC
.	TRBV7-2	few	TRBJ1-2	CASSSLGHYGYTF	TGTGCCAGCAGCTCACTGGGCCACTATGGCTACACCTTC
.	TRBV6-2/TRBV6-3	few	TRBJ2-5	CASSFSRQKQETQYF	TGTGCCAGCAGTTTCTCGAGGCAGAAGCAAGAGACCCAGTACTTC
.	TRBV2	.	TRBJ2-6	CASTDPHSGANVLTF	TGTGCCAGCACCGATCCCCACTCTGGGGCCAACGTCCTGACTTTC
TRBD1	TRBV20-1	.	TRBJ1-2	CSAPLQGSGYGYTF	TGCAGTGCCCCCCTACAGGGGTCAGGCTATGGCTACACCTTC
TRBD2	TRBV29-1	few	TRBJ2-3	CSVEGLSTDTQYF	TGCAGCGTTGAGGGACTAAGCACAGATACGCAGTATTTT
TRBD2	TRBV4-3	once	TRBJ2-1	CASSQDIWTSSPEQFF	TGCGCCAGCAGCCAAGATATTTGGACTAGTAGTCCTGAGCAGTTCTTC
.	TRBV6-5	.	TRBJ2-7	CASSARVRPEQYF	TGTGCCAGCAGTGCCCGGGTGAGGCCCGAGCAGTACTTC
.	TRBV20-1	.	TRBJ2-1	CSARGPSFYNEQFF	TGCAGTGCCCGGGGACCTTCTTTTTACAATGAGCAGTTCTTC
.	TRBV9	.	TRBJ1-2	CASSVGDTGYTF	TGTGCCAGCAGCGTAGGGGATACTGGCTACACCTTC
.	TRBV10-1	.	TRBJ1-5	CASSAAGAWQPQHF	TGCGCCAGCAGCGCCGCGGGGGCATGGCAGCCCCAGCATTTT
.	TRBV18	.	TRBJ1-1	CASSPPRGAPFF	TGTGCCAGCTCACCACCGAGGGGCGCGCCTTTCTTT
.	TRBV29-1	.	TRBJ2-1	CSVQRGGGRGNEQFF	TGCAGCGTCCAAAGAGGAGGGGGCAGGGGGAATGAGCAGTTCTTC
.	TRBV29-1	.	TRBJ1-5	CSVGNQPQHF	TGCAGCGTTGGAAATCAGCCCCAGCATTTT
.	TRBV29-1	.	TRBJ1-3	CSVSTVLGNTIYF	TGCAGCGTCTCGACGGTCCTAGGAAACACCATATATTTT